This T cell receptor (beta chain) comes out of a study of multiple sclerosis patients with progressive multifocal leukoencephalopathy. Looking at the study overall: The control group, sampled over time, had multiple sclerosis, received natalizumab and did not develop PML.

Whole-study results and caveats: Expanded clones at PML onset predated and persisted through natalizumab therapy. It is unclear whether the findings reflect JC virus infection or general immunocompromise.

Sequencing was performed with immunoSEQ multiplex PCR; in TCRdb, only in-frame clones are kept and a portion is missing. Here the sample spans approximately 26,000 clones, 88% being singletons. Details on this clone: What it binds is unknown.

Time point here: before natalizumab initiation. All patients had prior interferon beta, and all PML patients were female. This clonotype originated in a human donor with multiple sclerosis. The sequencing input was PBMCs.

The CDR3 DNA reads as TGTGCCAGCAGCTTCAGGGGAGGATCTGAAAAACTGTTTTTT. The encoded protein is CASSFRGGSEKLFF. The rearrangement joins TRBV11-1 to TRBJ1-4, with D maybe TRBD1 (6 bases). CDR1 is SGHAT, CDR2 FQDESV, per germline (reference sequence). V lost 3 bases, J lost 7 bases, and 12 bases lay in between. The CDR3 covers 14 residues.